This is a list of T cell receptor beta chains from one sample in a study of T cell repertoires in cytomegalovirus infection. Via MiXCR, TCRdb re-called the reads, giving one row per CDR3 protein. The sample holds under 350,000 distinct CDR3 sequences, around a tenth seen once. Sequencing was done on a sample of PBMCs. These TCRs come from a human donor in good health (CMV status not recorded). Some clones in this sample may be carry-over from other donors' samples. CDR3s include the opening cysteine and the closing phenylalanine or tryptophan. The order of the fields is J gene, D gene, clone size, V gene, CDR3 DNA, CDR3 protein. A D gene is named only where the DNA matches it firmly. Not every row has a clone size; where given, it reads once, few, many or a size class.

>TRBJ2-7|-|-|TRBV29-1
TGCAGCGTTGGTGCAGGGTACTACGAGCAGTACTTC
CSVGAGYYEQYF
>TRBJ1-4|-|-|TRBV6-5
TGTGCCAGCACGGGTTCTCCGACCTGGGTGATGGAAAAACTGTTTTTT
CASTGSPTWVMEKLFF
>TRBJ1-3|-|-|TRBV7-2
TGTGCCAGCAGCCACGACTCAAACACCATATATTTT
CASSHDSNTIYF
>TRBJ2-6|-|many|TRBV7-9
TGTGCCAGCAGCTTAGCCGGTCCTTCCCCTGGGGCCAACGTCCTGACTTTC
CASSLAGPSPGANVLTF
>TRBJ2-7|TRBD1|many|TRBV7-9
TGTGCCAGCAGCATAGACAGGGGGAACGAGCAGTACTTC
CASSIDRGNEQYF
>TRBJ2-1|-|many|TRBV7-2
TGTGCCAGCAGCTTCGGCAGGGAAAATGAGCAGTTCTTC
CASSFGRENEQFF
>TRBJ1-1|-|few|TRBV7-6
TGTGCCAGCAGCCGTATTGGGCAAGCCTTTAAGACTGAAGCTTTCTTT
CASSRIGQAFKTEAFF
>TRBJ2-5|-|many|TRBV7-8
TGTGCCAGCAGCTCCGGAAGGGACGGACAAGAGACCCAGTACTTC
CASSSGRDGQETQYF
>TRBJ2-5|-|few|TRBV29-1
TGCAGCGTTGACAGGGACGGTGGTCGAGAGACCCAGTACTTC
CSVDRDGGRETQYF
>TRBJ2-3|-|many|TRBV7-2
TGTGCCAGCAGCCCCTCTGGGCGGGGCTCCACAGATACGCAGTATTTT
CASSPSGRGSTDTQYF
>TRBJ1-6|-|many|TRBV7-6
TGTGCCAGCAGCTTAGCGGTGGGATATAATTCACCCCTCCACTTT
CASSLAVGYNSPLHF
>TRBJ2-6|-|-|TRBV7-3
TGTGCCAGCAGCCCTCGTCAGCTTGGGGCCAACGTCCTGACTTTC
CASSPRQLGANVLTF
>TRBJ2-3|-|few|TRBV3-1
TGTGCCAGCAGCCAAGGCAACGGGCTCCGCACAGATACGCAGTATTTT
CASSQGNGLRTDTQYF
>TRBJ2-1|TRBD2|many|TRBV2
TGTGCCAGCAGTGAAGCGGGGCGGGGGGGCTTTTACCACAATGAGCAGTTCTTC
CASSEAGRGGFYHNEQFF
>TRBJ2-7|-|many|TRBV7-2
TGTGCCAGCAGCTTAAAGGCTTTGGGAGACACCTACGAGCAGTACTTC
CASSLKALGDTYEQYF
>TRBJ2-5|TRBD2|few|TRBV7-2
TGTGCCAGCAGCTTAAGGGGCAGCGGGGGGGTTCCGACCCAGTACTTC
CASSLRGSGGVPTQYF
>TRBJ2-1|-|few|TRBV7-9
TGTGCCAGCAGCTTCGTCGGGGCTTTACCCTACAATGAGCAGTTCTTC
CASSFVGALPYNEQFF
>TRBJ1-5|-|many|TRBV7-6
TGTGCCAGCAGCTTAAAGGAGGGGTATCAGCCCCAGCATTTT
CASSLKEGYQPQHF
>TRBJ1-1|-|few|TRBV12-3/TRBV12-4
TGTGCCAGCAGTTCCGGTGGGGGGGTTCGCACTGAAGCTTTCTTT
CASSSGGGVRTEAFF
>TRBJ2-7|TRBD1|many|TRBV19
TGTGCCAGCAGGGACAGGGAAAACGAGCAGTACTTC
CASRDRENEQYF
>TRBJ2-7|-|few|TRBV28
TGTGCCAGCAGTTTAAGTGCGGACGGAACCTACGAGCAGTACTTC
CASSLSADGTYEQYF
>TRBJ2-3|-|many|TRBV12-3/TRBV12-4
TGTGCCAGCACCAACGCTGGCGGGTCCCGGAGTACGCAGTATTTT
CASTNAGGSRSTQYF
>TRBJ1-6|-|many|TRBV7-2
TGTGCCAGCAGCTCCGGGGCGGCTGGGAATTCACCCCTCCACTTT
CASSSGAAGNSPLHF
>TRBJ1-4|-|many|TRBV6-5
TGTGCCAGCAGTTACTCGACGGGTACTCGGGGTGAAAAACTGTTTTTT
CASSYSTGTRGEKLFF
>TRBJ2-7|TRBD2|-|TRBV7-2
TGTGCCAGCAGCTTACGGACTAGCGGGAACAACGAGCAGTACTTC
CASSLRTSGNNEQYF
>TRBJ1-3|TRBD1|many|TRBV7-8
TGTGCCAGCAGCTTAGGAGGGACAGGGGCGCCCCACATCTCTGGAAACACCATATATTTT
CASSLGGTGAPHISGNTIYF
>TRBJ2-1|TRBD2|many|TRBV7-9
TGTGCCAGCAGCTCCCGGTCGATTAGCGGGGGAGGCGATGAGCAGTTCTTC
CASSSRSISGGGDEQFF
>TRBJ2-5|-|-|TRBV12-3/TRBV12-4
TGTGCCAGCAGTTTAGGAAATATCAAGGAGACCCAGTACTTC
CASSLGNIKETQYF
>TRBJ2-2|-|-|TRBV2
TGTGCCAGCAGTGAAGCGCTAATTAGGGTCGCCGGGGAGCTGTTTTTT
CASSEALIRVAGELFF
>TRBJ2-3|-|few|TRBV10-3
TGTGCCATCATGGGCGCATCTAGCACAGATACGCAGTATTTT
CAIMGASSTDTQYF